This T cell receptor (beta chain) originates from a study of T-cell memory formation after mild COVID-19. About the research overall: TCR clusters were mostly donor specific. Whole-study findings and limits: The finding that pre-infection memory included some responding clones suggested that cross-reactive memory joined.

Notes on this clonotype: Its target is unknown.

Trimming cost V 1 base and J 8 bases, with 14 bases left between them. Per the germline V gene, CDR1 is SGHVS and CDR2 is FNYEAQ. CDR3 length equals 15 residues. MiXCR, run by TCRdb on the 5' RACE reads, gives a single entry per CDR3 protein. The table has 40,000 to 55,000 distinct CDR3 sequences, around 12% seen once. The TCR sequence derives from a man younger than 35 who had mild COVID-19 (a few samples of this study predate the infection). Cell type and time point are not known. What was sequenced was PBMCs or a T cell subset sorted from them (not recorded which). This chain joins TRBV7-6 and TRBJ1-4; TRBD1 is a possible D gene (5 bases). This CDR3 reads CASSLGGASGEKLFF. The CDR3 DNA follows: TGTGCCAGCAGCTTAGGAGGGGCCTCGGGGGAAAAACTGTTTTTT.